The entry that follows covers one TCR beta chain sequence. This entry is derived from a study of blood T cell repertoires in COVID-19. Study-level background: Samples of COVID-19 (acute and convalescent) were obtained from the United States, Italy and Spain. PBMCs, B-cell-depleted T cells, or T cells were the source of the cDNA or gDNA that made up the material.

Profiled with immunoSEQ multiplex PCR; TCRdb holds only in-frame clones, not every one. The table has approximately 99,000 clones, about two thirds seen once. Germline CDR1 and CDR2: SQVTM and ANQGSEA. The CDR3 length is 11 residues. Trimming removed 3 bases at V and 3 bases at J, with 5 bases between. The chain carries TRBV29-1 and TRBJ1-1; D not resolved. Input material: peripheral blood. This TCR was sampled from a woman between 40 and 50 years old with acute or convalescent COVID-19. This chain's CDR3 is CSVDRYTEAFF. CDR3 nucleotide sequence: TGCAGCGTTGACAGATACACTGAAGCTTTCTTT.